This T cell receptor beta chain appears in the sequencing data of a study of T cell clonotyping in hematopoietic cell transplantation (dated by TCRdb to about 2021). For the study in its entirety: Recipient samples taken before transplant were obtained following cytoreduction. A total of 135 blood samples were collected in the study from approximately 32 consecutive transplant recipients and their related donors. Patients were recruited between September 2015 and early 2017 and followed until late 2020 or death. Overall study results and their limits: Recipient repertoires showed only a small fraction of overlap with donor repertoires, and over 95% appeared de novo at the given depth. The sample size was limited and the cells went unsorted, which meant the CD4 and CD8 repertoire contributions could not be told apart. A decrease in recipient TCR diversity was observed after transplant, and a progressive increase in pathologically expanded clonotypes was seen from day 30 to day 180. Broader TCR repertoire diversity after transplant was predicted by Inverse Simpson Index values from donors and from recipients before transplant.

The sample's time point, from its label and the paper: recipient sample about 28 days before transplant, after cytoreduction. Blood from recipients was drawn about 28 days before transplant and again at days 30, 100 and 180 after transplant. Nuclei Lysis Solution was used to extract genomic DNA from fresh or cryopreserved unfractionated peripheral blood mononuclear cells. Regarding this clone: Its binding antigen is unknown. The sample holds no much larger clone one base away, and base qualities are not on file.

The CDR3 runs 15 residues from the cysteine to the phenylalanine. Of the read, only the CDR3 DNA is kept; its 45 bases are in frame from base 1. After removal of 4 bases from V and 0 bases from J, the junction retains 2 bases not matched to a gene. The germline V gene encodes CDR1 SNHLY and CDR2 FYNNEI. The immunoSEQ assay, a bias-controlled multiplex PCR using V- and J-specific primers, was used to amplify TCR beta CDR3 regions from genomic DNA. A second PCR step added a proprietary barcode and Illumina adapter sequences to the CDR3 amplicons. An Illumina MiSeq instrument was used for sequencing of the CDR3 libraries. Under the source paper's analysis protocol: Export and quality control were performed with immunoSEQ Analyzer 3.0, and downstream analyses were performed with R Bioconductor and Immunarch. Repertoire metrics were calculated using only productive rearrangements within the normalized downsampled data set. Pathologically expanded clonotypes were defined as those larger than 5 templates in the normalized cohort. The Inverse Simpson Index was used to measure repertoire diversity. CMV-specificity analyses were carried out on the non-normalized data set to capture all clonotypes. Entries here come from immuneACCESS through TCRdb and include only in-frame sequences with V and J called. Some clones fail to appear in such tables; in the studies checked, an unresolved V gene covers under half of the shortfall, and the cause of the remainder is unknown. The V and J calls and clone size are taken from that table; D and trimming were inferred from the DNA. The sample table contains around 28,000 clones; only one count was recorded for more than 65% of them. Roughly 1.8% of the sample is in the top ten clones.

The rearrangement joined TRBV2 to TRBJ1-2; 10 bases in the middle match TRBD1. The sample in question was peripheral blood mononuclear cells, obtained before stem cell transplant. The sequence was obtained from a man aged 40-49 years with acute myeloid leukemia. Some clones in this sample may be carry-over from other donors' samples. The CDR3 loop reads CASSGDRGANYGYTF. DNA sequence: TGTGCCAGCAGTGGGGACAGGGGAGCTAACTATGGCTACACCTTC.